This T cell receptor beta chain comes out of a study of T cell repertoires in cytomegalovirus infection. Study-level information: CMV epitopes in the study were HLA-C-restricted (recently identified) and HLA-B-restricted (well studied). Indications of both CMV infection and matching HLA type were provided by public TCR beta signatures. General study points: Carriers of CMV plus the relevant HLA were identified by cumulative public TCR beta family frequency. HLA-C-restricted CMV clonotypes gave the most frequent clonotype in two of eight donors.

A remark on this clonotype: Its antigen is as yet unknown.

In TCRdb, the reads were re-called with MiXCR into one record per CDR3 protein. The table records approximately 470,000 distinct CDR3 sequences, roughly 43% of them present only once. The ends were cut back, 3 bases at V and 3 bases at J, with 10 bases in the middle. Germline V gives CDR1 GTSNPN, CDR2 SVGIG (reference sequence). The CDR3 is 13 amino acids. The receptor was derived from a human donor in good health (CMV status not recorded). Some clones in this sample may be carry-over from other donors' samples. The chain employs TRBV30 and TRBJ2-3; a weak D match, TRBD2 (6 bases). This specimen consisted of cultured PBMCs, obtained from culture after CMV antigen stimulation. CDR3 residues: CAWRPGETDTQYF. CDR3 DNA: TGTGCCTGGAGACCGGGGGAGACAGATACGCAGTATTTT.